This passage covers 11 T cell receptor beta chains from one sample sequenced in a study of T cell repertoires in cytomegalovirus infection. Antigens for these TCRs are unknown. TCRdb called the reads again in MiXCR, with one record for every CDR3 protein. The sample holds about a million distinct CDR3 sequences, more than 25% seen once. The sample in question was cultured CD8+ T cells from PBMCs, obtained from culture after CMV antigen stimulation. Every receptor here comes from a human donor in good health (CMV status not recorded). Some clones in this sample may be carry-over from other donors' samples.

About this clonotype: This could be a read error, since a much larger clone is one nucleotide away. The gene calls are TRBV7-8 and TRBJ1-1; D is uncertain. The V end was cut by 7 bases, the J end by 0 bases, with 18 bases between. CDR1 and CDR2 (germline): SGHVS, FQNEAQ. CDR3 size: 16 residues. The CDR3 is CASNSPAGEMNTEAFF. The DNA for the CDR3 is TGTGCCAGCAACTCACCAGCCGGAGAGATGAACACTGAAGCTTTCTTT.

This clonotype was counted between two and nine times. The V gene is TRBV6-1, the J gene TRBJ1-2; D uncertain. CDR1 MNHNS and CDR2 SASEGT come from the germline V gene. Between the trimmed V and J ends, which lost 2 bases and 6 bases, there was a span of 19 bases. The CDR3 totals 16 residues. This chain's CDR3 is CASSEYPPGGSNGYTF. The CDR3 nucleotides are TGTGCCAGCAGTGAATACCCTCCGGGAGGATCGAATGGCTACACCTTC.

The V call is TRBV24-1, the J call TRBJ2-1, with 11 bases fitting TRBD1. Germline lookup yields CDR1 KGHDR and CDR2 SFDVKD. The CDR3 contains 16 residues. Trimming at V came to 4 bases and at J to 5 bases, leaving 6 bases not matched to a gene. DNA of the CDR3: TGTGCCACCAGTGACCCCAGGGACAGGGGGAACAATGAGCAGTTCTTC. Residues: CATSDPRDRGNNEQFF.

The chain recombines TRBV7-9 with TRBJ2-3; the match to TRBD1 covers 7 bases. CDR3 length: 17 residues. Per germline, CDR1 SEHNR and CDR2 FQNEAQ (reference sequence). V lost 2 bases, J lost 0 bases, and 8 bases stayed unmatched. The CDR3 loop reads CASSLPHRDSSTDTQYF. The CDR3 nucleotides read TGTGCCAGCAGCTTACCCCACCGGGACAGTAGCACAGATACGCAGTATTTT.

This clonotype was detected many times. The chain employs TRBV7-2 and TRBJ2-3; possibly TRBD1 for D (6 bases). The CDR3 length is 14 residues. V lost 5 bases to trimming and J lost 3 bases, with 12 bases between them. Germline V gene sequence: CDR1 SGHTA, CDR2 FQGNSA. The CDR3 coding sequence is TGTGCCAGCAGCCAACACGACAGGACAGATACGCAGTATTTT. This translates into CASSQHDRTDTQYF.

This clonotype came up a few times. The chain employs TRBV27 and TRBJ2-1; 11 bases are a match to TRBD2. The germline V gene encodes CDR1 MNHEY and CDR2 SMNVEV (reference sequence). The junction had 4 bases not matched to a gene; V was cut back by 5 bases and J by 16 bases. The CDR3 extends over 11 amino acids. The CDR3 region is CASSAGTSGFF. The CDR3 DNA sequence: TGTGCCAGCAGTGCCGGGACTAGCGGATTCTTC.

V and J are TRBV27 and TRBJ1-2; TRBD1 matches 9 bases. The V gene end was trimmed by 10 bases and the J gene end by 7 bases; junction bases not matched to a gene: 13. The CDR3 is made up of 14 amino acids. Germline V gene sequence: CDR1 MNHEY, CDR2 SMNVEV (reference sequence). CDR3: CATGLGQGISGYTF. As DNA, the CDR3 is TGTGCCACCGGATTGGGACAGGGAATAAGTGGCTACACCTTC.

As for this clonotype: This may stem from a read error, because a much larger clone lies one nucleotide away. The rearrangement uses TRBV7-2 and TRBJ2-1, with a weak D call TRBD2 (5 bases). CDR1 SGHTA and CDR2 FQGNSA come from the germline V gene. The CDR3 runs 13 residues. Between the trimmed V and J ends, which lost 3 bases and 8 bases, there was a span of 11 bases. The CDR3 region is CASSFILDYEQFF. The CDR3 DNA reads TGTGCCAGCAGCTTTATCCTGGACTATGAGCAGTTCTTC.

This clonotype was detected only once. This chain's CDR3 is CASSHGPLPPNEQFF. The CDR3 DNA sequence: TGTGCCAGCAGTCATGGACCGTTACCTCCCAATGAGCAGTTCTTC. The genes are TRBV7-9 and TRBJ2-1; D gene unclear. V gave up 6 bases and J gave up 6 bases, with 18 bases separating them. The CDR3 sequence is 15 residues long. Germline lookup yields CDR1 SEHNR and CDR2 FQNEAQ (reference sequence).

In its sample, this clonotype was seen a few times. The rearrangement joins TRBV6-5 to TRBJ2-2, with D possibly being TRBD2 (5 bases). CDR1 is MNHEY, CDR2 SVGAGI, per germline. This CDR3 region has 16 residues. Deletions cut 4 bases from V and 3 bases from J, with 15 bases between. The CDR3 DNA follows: TGTGCCAGCAGTTTCTTCCCAGCGGAGTACACCGGGGAGCTGTTTTTT. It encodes CASSFFPAEYTGELFF.

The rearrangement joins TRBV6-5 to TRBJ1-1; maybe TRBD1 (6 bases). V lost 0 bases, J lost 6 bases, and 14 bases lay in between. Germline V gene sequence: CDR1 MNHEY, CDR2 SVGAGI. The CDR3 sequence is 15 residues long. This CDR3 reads CASSYSRGGNAEAFF. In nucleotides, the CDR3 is TGTGCCAGCAGTTACTCGAGGGGGGGGAATGCTGAAGCTTTCTTT.